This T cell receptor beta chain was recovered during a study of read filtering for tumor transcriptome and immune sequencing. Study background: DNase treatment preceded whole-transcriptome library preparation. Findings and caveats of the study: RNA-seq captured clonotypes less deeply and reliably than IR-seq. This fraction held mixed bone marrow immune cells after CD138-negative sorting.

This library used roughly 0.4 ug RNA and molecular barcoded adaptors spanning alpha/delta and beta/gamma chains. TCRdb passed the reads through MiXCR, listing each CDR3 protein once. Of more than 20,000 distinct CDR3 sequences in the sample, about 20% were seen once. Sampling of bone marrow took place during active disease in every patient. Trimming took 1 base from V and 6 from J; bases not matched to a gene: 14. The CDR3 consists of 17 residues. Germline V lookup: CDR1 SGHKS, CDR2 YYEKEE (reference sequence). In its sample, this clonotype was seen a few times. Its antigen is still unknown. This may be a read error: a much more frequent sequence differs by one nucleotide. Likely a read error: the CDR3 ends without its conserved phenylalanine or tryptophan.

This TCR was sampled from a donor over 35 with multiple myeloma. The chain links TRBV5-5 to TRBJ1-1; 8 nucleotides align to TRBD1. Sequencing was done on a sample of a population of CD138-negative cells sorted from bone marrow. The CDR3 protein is CASSLIPLGQGSPEAFS. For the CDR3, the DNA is TGTGCCAGCAGCTTGATCCCACTAGGACAGGGATCGCCTGAAGCTTTCTCT.